This T cell receptor (beta chain) was found in a study of T cell responses to AZD1222 COVID-19 vaccine. The wider study: Second-dose recipients at about 4 or about 12 weeks were treated as one pooled group. The study's findings and limits: Possibly, clonal diversity was underestimated; donors were largely white British and included more females. The repertoires were collected only after the peak T cell response. After two AZD1222 doses, spike-specific TCR breadth and depth rose versus day 0.

Profiled with immunoSEQ multiplex PCR; TCRdb holds only in-frame clones, not every one. The sample has about 170,000 clones; 90% are singletons. Worth noting for this clone: The antigen is unknown.

V lost 1 base and J lost 3, with 11 bases in between. This CDR3 is 15 amino acids long. Germline V gene sequence: CDR1 SGHVS, CDR2 FNYEAQ. V gene TRBV7-6 combines with J gene TRBJ2-3; D unclear. The source was peripheral blood, collected on day 0 of AZD1222 vaccination. The sequence was obtained from an adult in good health. For the CDR3, the DNA is TGTGCCAGCAGCTTAGTTTCGGGTCTGACAGATACGCAGTATTTT. As protein: CASSLVSGLTDTQYF.